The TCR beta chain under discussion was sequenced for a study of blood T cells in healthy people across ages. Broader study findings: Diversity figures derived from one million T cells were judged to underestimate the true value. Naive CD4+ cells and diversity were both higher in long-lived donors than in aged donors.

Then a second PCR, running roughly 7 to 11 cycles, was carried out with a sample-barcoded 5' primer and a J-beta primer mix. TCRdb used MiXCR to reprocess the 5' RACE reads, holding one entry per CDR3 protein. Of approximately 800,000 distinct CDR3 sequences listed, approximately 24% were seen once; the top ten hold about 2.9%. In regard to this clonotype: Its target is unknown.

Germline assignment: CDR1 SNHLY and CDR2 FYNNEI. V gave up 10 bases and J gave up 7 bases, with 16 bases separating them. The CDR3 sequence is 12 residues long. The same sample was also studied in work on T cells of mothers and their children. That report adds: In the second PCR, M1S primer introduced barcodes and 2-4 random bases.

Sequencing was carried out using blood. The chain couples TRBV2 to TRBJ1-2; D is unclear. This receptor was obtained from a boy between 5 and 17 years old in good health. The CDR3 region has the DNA TGTGCCAACCAGCGGAGTACCGGTGGCTACACCTTC. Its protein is CANQRSTGGYTF. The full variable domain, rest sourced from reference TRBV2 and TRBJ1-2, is EPEVTQTPSHQVTQMGQEVILRCVPISNHLYFYWYRQILGQKVEFLVSFYNNEISEKSEIFDDQFSVERPDGSNFTLKIRSTKLEDSAMYFCANQRSTGGYTFGSGTRLTVV.